The 24 T cell receptor beta chains presented below share a single source sample, sequenced in a study of T cell responses to AZD1222 COVID-19 vaccine (dated by TCRdb to 2020 to 2023). Libraries came from the immunoSEQ multiplex PCR assay. TCRdb took over this immuneACCESS table, retaining in-frame rearrangements with V and J assigned. Such tables are incomplete; in checked studies, under half of the missing clones stem from an unresolved V gene, and the remainder is unexplained. The sample data list around 80,000 clones, and roughly 85% of these were observed just once. 10% of the sample is held by the ten biggest clonotypes. Taken with the paper, the label for time point translates to: about 28 days (+/-7) after the second vaccine dose. The material was peripheral blood, obtained 28 days after the second AZD1222 dose. These receptor sequences come from an adult who received the AZD1222 COVID-19 vaccine.

The chain recombines TRBV2 with TRBJ1-2; D is ambiguous. The germline CDR1 and CDR2 sequences are SNHLY and FYNNEI. This CDR3 spans 13 amino acids. The ends were cut back, 4 bases at V and 5 bases at J, with 11 bases in the middle. This chain's CDR3 is CASSGEAKYGYTF. In DNA form, the CDR3 reads TGTGCCAGCAGTGGGGAAGCGAAGTATGGCTACACCTTC.

This clone has only a few counts. This chain connects TRBV5-1 to TRBJ2-1; the D gene is possibly TRBD2 (6 bases). Germline V gene lookup returns CDR1 SGHRS and CDR2 YFSETQ. There are 16 residues in the CDR3. The ends were cut back, 0 bases at V and 0 bases at J, with 10 bases in the middle. In DNA, the CDR3 is TGCGCCAGCAGCTTGGACGGGGGTAGCTCCTACAATGAGCAGTTCTTC. This sequence encodes CASSLDGGSSYNEQFF.

This chain uses TRBV5-6 with TRBJ2-5; either TRBD1 or TRBD2 may fit D (6 bases each). Germline V gene data show CDR1 as SGHDT and CDR2 as YYEEEE. The CDR3 loop spans 16 amino acids. V lost 0 bases and J 4 bases, leaving 16 bases between the germline ends. CDR3 bases: TGTGCCAGCAGCTTGGACGGGGGCCCTTTTCCAGAGACCCAGTACTTC. This encodes CASSLDGGPFPETQYF.

This clone was observed a few times. The CDR3 nucleotides read TGTGCCAGCAGCTTGCTCCAGATCAACTATGGCTACACCTTC. Its protein is CASSLLQINYGYTF. J is TRBJ1-2 and V is TRBV5-6; D not resolved. The germline V and J ends were trimmed by 1 base and 2 bases, with 9 bases remaining between them. Looked up from germline, CDR1 is SGHDT and CDR2 is YYEEEE. The CDR3 has 14 amino acids.

This clone was counted between two and nine times. Different DNA sequences within this sample yield the same CDR3. The chain is built from TRBV18 and TRBJ1-1; 7 bases are a match to TRBD1. The CDR3 consists of 13 residues. CDR1 is KGHSH, CDR2 LQKENI, per germline. J was trimmed by 3 bases and V by 4 bases; bases with no gene match: 2. The CDR3 DNA reads as TGTGCCAGCTCACAAACAGGGGACACTGAAGCTTTCTTT. Amino acid sequence: CASSQTGDTEAFF.

The chain uses TRBV2 and TRBJ1-6; D is possibly TRBD1 (6 bases). The germline V gene encodes CDR1 SNHLY and CDR2 FYNNEI. The CDR3 length is 15 residues. Trimming took 4 bases from V and 10 from J, leaving 17 bases between them. The CDR3 region has the DNA TGTGCCAGCAGTGCGATACAGGGTGAGCGGTCACCCCTCCACTTT. Translated, it gives CASSAIQGERSPLHF.

The J gene is TRBJ1-1, the V gene TRBV5-6; D is ambiguous. CDR1 and CDR2 from the germline V gene are SGHDT and YYEEEE. Trimming shortened V by 2 bases and J by 0 bases, and 8 bases separated the two germline ends. This CDR3 has 14 amino acids. CDR3 sequence: CASSFAGVNTEAFF. Here the CDR3 DNA reads TGTGCCAGCAGCTTTGCGGGTGTGAACACTGAAGCTTTCTTT.

The chain employs TRBV7-9 and TRBJ1-1, with a weak D call TRBD1 (5 bases). Trimming removed 5 bases at V and 1 base at J, with 5 bases between. CDR3 length: 12 residues. The V gene's germline CDR1 is SEHNR and CDR2 FQNEAQ (reference sequence). The chain's CDR3 is CASSRGNTEAFF. The CDR3, as DNA: TGTGCCAGCAGCAGGGGGAACACTGAAGCTTTCTTT.

CDR3 in DNA: TGTGCCAGCAGCTTAGTCCGGGGTACCGGGGAGCTGTTTTTT. This translates into CASSLVRGTGELFF. The rearrangement uses TRBV11-3 and TRBJ2-2; TRBD2 might be the D (5 bases). The germline CDR1 and CDR2 sequences are SGHNT and YENEEA. The V end was cut by 1 base, the J end by 5 bases, with 8 bases between. This CDR3 comprises 14 residues.

The genes are TRBV29-1 and TRBJ2-1, with D possibly TRBD1 on 6 matching bases. Deletions cut 1 base from V and 6 bases from J, with 10 bases between. CDR3 length: 13 residues. CDR1 and CDR2 from the germline V gene are SQVTM and ANQGSEA. The CDR3 spells CSVEVAGANEQFF. The CDR3 DNA is TGCAGCGTTGAAGTGGCAGGGGCCAATGAGCAGTTCTTC.

V usage is TRBV6-5 and J usage is TRBJ1-2; D may be TRBD1 (6 bases). V was cut by 5 bases and J by 4 bases, with 17 bases left in between. CDR3 length equals 15 residues. Germline V gene lookup returns CDR1 MNHEY and CDR2 SVGAGI. The CDR3 DNA sequence: TGTGCCAGCAGTCCCGGGACAACTAGATTCTATGGCTACACCTTC. Protein sequence: CASSPGTTRFYGYTF.

This sequence joins TRBV6-5 and TRBJ1-4, with TRBD1 as a possible D gene (5 bases). V lost 9 bases and J lost 4, with 12 bases in between. Germline V gives CDR1 MNHEY, CDR2 SVGAGI. This CDR3 region has 13 residues. In DNA, the CDR3 is TGTGCCAGTCCGACAGCACTTAATGAAAAACTGTTTTTT. Translated: CASPTALNEKLFF.

The J gene is TRBJ1-1, the V gene TRBV3-1 (or the pseudogene TRBV3-2); perhaps TRBD1 as D (5 bases). V was shortened by 3 bases and J by 10 bases, with 18 bases between the two germline ends. This CDR3 comprises 14 residues. CDR1 is LGHDT and CDR2 is YNNKEL in the germline V gene (reference sequence). CDR3 in DNA: TGTGCCAGCAGCCAGGATTCGGGGGGGAGAGGAGCTTTCTTT. Protein sequence: CASSQDSGGRGAFF.

The chain uses TRBV10-3 and TRBJ1-2; weak D call: TRBD1 (6 bases). V shed 7 bases and J shed 0 bases, with 12 bases lying between them. This CDR3 has 14 residues. CDR1 and CDR2 from the germline V gene are ENHRY and SYGVKD. The CDR3 region is CAITGQQTNYGYTF. CDR3 nucleotide sequence: TGTGCCATCACTGGACAGCAAACTAACTATGGCTACACCTTC.

The chain combines TRBV6-5 with TRBJ2-7; possible D gene TRBD1, 6 bases. Between the trimmed V and J ends, which lost 0 bases and 6 bases, there was a span of 18 bases. CDR3 length equals 16 residues. Per germline, CDR1 MNHEY and CDR2 SVGAGI. This CDR3 reads CASSYSVGTRILEQYF. Written as DNA, the CDR3 is TGTGCCAGCAGTTACTCCGTCGGGACACGGATTCTCGAGCAGTACTTC.

The chain is built from TRBV3-1 (or the pseudogene TRBV3-2) and TRBJ2-3, with 13 bases that match TRBD2. The length of the CDR3 is 17 residues. V shed 0 bases and J 1 base; nucleotides not matched to a gene: 1. Germline CDR1 LGHDT, CDR2 YNNKEL (reference sequence). The CDR3, as DNA: TGTGCCAGCAGCCAAGATGGGACTAGCGGGGGCACAGATACGCAGTATTTT. This codes for CASSQDGTSGGTDTQYF.

This clone was counted between two and nine times. The chain recombines TRBV7-9 with TRBJ2-7; 8 bases match TRBD2. CDR3 size: 14 residues. Trimming took 8 bases from V and 0 from J; bases not matched to a gene: 6. CDR1 is SEHNR, CDR2 FQNEAQ, per germline (reference sequence). Here the CDR3 DNA reads TGTGCCAGCGATAGCGGGGCGAACTCCTACGAGCAGTACTTC. Translating gives CASDSGANSYEQYF.

This clone was seen once. The V call is TRBV15, the J call TRBJ1-5; 10 positions agree with TRBD1. This CDR3 has 15 amino acids. V lost 4 bases and J lost 5; bases outside the gene matches: 5. Per the germline V gene, CDR1 is LNHNV and CDR2 is YYDKDF (reference sequence). This CDR3 is CATSTGTGVDQPQHF. The DNA of the CDR3 is TGTGCCACCAGCACAGGGACAGGGGTCGATCAGCCCCAGCATTTT. The full variable domain, completed using reference TRBV15 and TRBJ1-5, is DAMVIQNPRYQVTQFGKPVTLSCSQTLNHNVMYWYQQKSSQAPKLLFHYYDKDFNNEADTPDNFQSRRPNTSFCFLDIRSPGLGDTAMYLCATSTGTGVDQPQHFGDGTRLSIL.

This clone was counted many times. J is TRBJ1-3 and V is TRBV4-1; D is undetermined. The CDR3 runs 16 residues. V shed 0 bases and J shed 4 bases, with 13 bases lying between them. The V gene's germline CDR1 is MGHRA and CDR2 YSYEKL. The CDR3 DNA is TGCGCCAGCAGCCAAGATGCAGGCCTAACAGGAAACACCATATATTTT. It codes for CASSQDAGLTGNTIYF.

V and J are TRBV6-5 and TRBJ2-4; a weak D match, TRBD1 (6 bases). Germline V lookup: CDR1 MNHEY, CDR2 SVGAGI. The CDR3 is 15 amino acids. Trimming took 7 bases from V and 8 from J, leaving 21 bases between them. CDR3 in DNA: TGTGCCAGCAAAGGGAGACAAACAGGGAGAGACATTCAGTACTTC. Translated: CASKGRQTGRDIQYF.

The rearrangement joins TRBV6-5 to TRBJ1-6; D remains ambiguous. The CDR3 contains 13 residues. Trimming took 10 bases from V and 0 from J, leaving 7 bases between them. Per germline, CDR1 MNHEY and CDR2 SVGAGI. CDR3 DNA: TGTGCCATGCAAAGCTCCTATAATTCACCCCTCCACTTT. Its translation: CAMQSSYNSPLHF.

V gene TRBV7-6 combines with J gene TRBJ1-6; D gene unclear. CDR3 length: 15 amino acids. The V gene's germline CDR1 is SGHVS and CDR2 FNYEAQ. V was shortened by 1 base and J by 0 bases, with 4 bases between the two germline ends. The CDR3 loop reads CASSLVSSYNSPLHF. DNA for the CDR3: TGTGCCAGCAGCTTAGTAAGCTCCTATAATTCACCCCTCCACTTT.

The chain is built from TRBV6-5 and TRBJ1-1, with a weak D call TRBD1 (5 bases). V was shortened by 7 bases and J by 1 base, with 13 bases between the two germline ends. This CDR3 contains 14 residues. Germline V gene data show CDR1 as MNHEY and CDR2 as SVGAGI. Here the CDR3 DNA reads TGTGCCAGCACTTTCCTTGGGGGGAACACTGAAGCTTTCTTT. As protein: CASTFLGGNTEAFF.

This clone was seen only once. The chain uses TRBV7-8 and TRBJ2-1; D gene ambiguous. The germline V gene encodes CDR1 SGHVS and CDR2 FQNEAQ. The CDR3 is 15 residues long. Trimming left V 3 bases short and J 6 bases short, with 15 bases between. The DNA for the CDR3 is TGTGCCAGCAGCTTCTTGGCTTCCCATGGCAATGAGCAGTTCTTC. This codes for CASSFLASHGNEQFF.